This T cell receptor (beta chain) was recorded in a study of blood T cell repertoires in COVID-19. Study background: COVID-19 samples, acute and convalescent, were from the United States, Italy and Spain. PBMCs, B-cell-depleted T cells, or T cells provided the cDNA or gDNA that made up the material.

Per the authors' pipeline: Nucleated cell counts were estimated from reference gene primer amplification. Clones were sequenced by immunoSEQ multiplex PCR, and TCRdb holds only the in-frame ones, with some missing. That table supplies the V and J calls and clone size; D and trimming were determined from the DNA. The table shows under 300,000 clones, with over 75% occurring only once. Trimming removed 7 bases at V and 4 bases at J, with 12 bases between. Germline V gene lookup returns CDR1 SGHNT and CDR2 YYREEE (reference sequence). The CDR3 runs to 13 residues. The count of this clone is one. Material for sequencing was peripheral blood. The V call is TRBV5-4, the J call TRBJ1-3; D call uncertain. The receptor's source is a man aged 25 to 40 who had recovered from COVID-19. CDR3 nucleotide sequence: TGTGCCAGCGGGTCCCGCGGAGGAAACACCATATATTTT. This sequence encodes CASGSRGGNTIYF.